The source of this TCR beta chain is a study of PD-1 blockade in classical Hodgkin lymphoma. All patients relapsed after autologous stem cell transplantation, and brentuximab vedotin exposure varied. Relapsed/refractory classical Hodgkin lymphoma patients had complete, partial or progressive responses. General study findings and limits: Relative to healthy donors, newly diagnosed patients reportedly had lower baseline TCR diversity, which was reported as lower still in relapsed/refractory patients. By C4D1, CD4+ diversity increased significantly, especially in complete responders.

This CDR3 is built from 14 residues. Trimming took 6 bases from V and 9 from J; bases not matched to a gene: 13. From germline, CDR1 is MNHEY and CDR2 SVGAGI. A note on this clone: Its antigen is not known.

Using immunoSEQ multiplex PCR, the repertoire was profiled, and TCRdb retains in-frame clones only, with some absent. The sample consists of 35,000 to 40,000 clones, about 91% of them appearing once. Specimen: peripheral blood mononuclear cells (PBMCs), collected before the second cycle of nivolumab. The source of this sequence is a human donor with classical Hodgkin lymphoma. The chain is built from TRBV6-5 and TRBJ2-7; 8 bases fit TRBD1. The CDR3 nucleotides are TGTGCCAGCAGGAATGATCCACAGGGGGGAAGGCAGTACTTC. This sequence encodes CASRNDPQGGRQYF.